A selection of T cell receptor beta chains follows, all from one sample in a study of blood T cell repertoires in COVID-19. Data came from immunoSEQ multiplex PCR; TCRdb stores just in-frame clones and leaves some out. The table lists roughly 190,000 clones, about 70% of them singletons. Source material: peripheral blood. These receptors all stem from a woman in her forties or fifties with active or convalescent COVID-19. Each CDR3 is given with its conserved first and last residue. Fields, in order: clone size, J gene, V gene, D gene, CDR3 protein, CDR3 DNA. The D gene is left open where the match is weak. Rows may omit the clone size; those that give it use once, few, many or a size class.

clone_size: once
j_call: TRBJ1-1
v_call: TRBV27
d_call: TRBD1
cdr3_aa: CASSRQGSTEAFF
cdr3_nt: TGTGCCAGCAGCCGACAGGGGAGCACTGAAGCTTTCTTT

clone_size: -
j_call: TRBJ1-3
v_call: TRBV3-1/TRBV3-2
d_call: -
cdr3_aa: CASSPLGQGNTIYF
cdr3_nt: TGTGCCAGCAGCCCCCTTGGGCAGGGAAACACCATATATTTT

clone_size: -
j_call: TRBJ2-3
v_call: TRBV7-3
d_call: -
cdr3_aa: CASSLIGGPTDTQYF
cdr3_nt: TGTGCCAGCAGCTTAATCGGAGGGCCCACAGATACGCAGTATTTT

clone_size: -
j_call: TRBJ2-1
v_call: TRBV6-1
d_call: TRBD2
cdr3_aa: CASGGGTSGTYNEQFF
cdr3_nt: TGTGCCAGCGGTGGAGGGACTAGCGGGACCTACAATGAGCAGTTCTTC

clone_size: -
j_call: TRBJ1-1
v_call: TRBV6-6
d_call: -
cdr3_aa: CASSLLGGEAFF
cdr3_nt: TGTGCCAGCAGTTTACTCGGGGGTGAAGCTTTCTTT

clone_size: -
j_call: TRBJ1-6
v_call: TRBV6-2/TRBV6-3
d_call: TRBD1
cdr3_aa: CASSYLDRNSPLHF
cdr3_nt: TGTGCCAGCAGTTACTTGGACAGGAATTCACCCCTCCACTTT

clone_size: -
j_call: TRBJ1-3
v_call: TRBV3-1/TRBV3-2
d_call: -
cdr3_aa: CASSQQGYTIYF
cdr3_nt: TGTGCCAGCAGCCAACAGGGTTACACCATATATTTT

clone_size: -
j_call: TRBJ1-6
v_call: TRBV7-8
d_call: TRBD1
cdr3_aa: CASSLATGNNSPLHF
cdr3_nt: TGTGCCAGCAGCTTAGCGACAGGGAACAATTCACCCCTCCACTTT

clone_size: -
j_call: TRBJ2-7
v_call: TRBV20-1
d_call: -
cdr3_aa: CSAWLSYEQYF
cdr3_nt: TGCAGTGCTTGGCTTTCCTACGAGCAGTACTTC

clone_size: few
j_call: TRBJ2-5
v_call: TRBV7-8
d_call: TRBD2
cdr3_aa: CASSLARTSGGQETQYF
cdr3_nt: TGTGCCAGCAGCTTAGCGCGAACTAGCGGGGGCCAAGAGACCCAGTACTTC

clone_size: few
j_call: TRBJ2-1
v_call: TRBV6-5
d_call: TRBD2
cdr3_aa: CASSYSRLAGGWEQFF
cdr3_nt: TGTGCCAGCAGTTACTCGAGGCTAGCGGGGGGGTGGGAGCAGTTCTTC

clone_size: -
j_call: TRBJ2-7
v_call: TRBV20-1
d_call: -
cdr3_aa: CSATGNEQYF
cdr3_nt: TGCAGTGCTACCGGGAACGAGCAGTACTTC

clone_size: -
j_call: TRBJ1-6
v_call: TRBV28
d_call: -
cdr3_aa: CASSLRGYNSPLHF
cdr3_nt: TGTGCCAGCAGTTTACGAGGGTATAATTCACCCCTCCACTTT

clone_size: -
j_call: TRBJ2-7
v_call: TRBV4-1
d_call: -
cdr3_aa: CASSQETGREQYF
cdr3_nt: TGCGCCAGCAGCCAAGAAACAGGACGCGAGCAGTACTTC

clone_size: few
j_call: TRBJ1-1
v_call: TRBV12-3/TRBV12-4
d_call: -
cdr3_aa: CASSFSGFTEAFF
cdr3_nt: TGTGCCAGCAGTTTTTCGGGGTTCACTGAAGCTTTCTTT

clone_size: -
j_call: TRBJ2-5
v_call: TRBV18
d_call: TRBD1
cdr3_aa: CASSPTGTGSQTQYF
cdr3_nt: TGTGCCAGCTCACCCACCGGGACAGGGAGTCAGACCCAGTACTTC

clone_size: -
j_call: TRBJ1-1
v_call: TRBV21-1
d_call: -
cdr3_aa: CASSLLTGTEAFF
cdr3_nt: TGTGCCAGCAGCCTGTTGACAGGGACTGAAGCTTTCTTT

clone_size: once
j_call: TRBJ2-3
v_call: TRBV4-1
d_call: TRBD1
cdr3_aa: CASSQLDRGRADTQYF
cdr3_nt: TGCGCCAGCAGCCAACTGGACAGGGGGCGTGCAGATACGCAGTATTTT

clone_size: -
j_call: TRBJ2-7
v_call: TRBV6-5
d_call: TRBD2
cdr3_aa: CASTQGGRPYEQYF
cdr3_nt: TGTGCCAGCACCCAGGGAGGGAGACCCTACGAGCAGTACTTC

clone_size: -
j_call: TRBJ2-1
v_call: TRBV11-3
d_call: -
cdr3_aa: CASSRTGRLSSYNEQFF
cdr3_nt: TGTGCCAGCAGCCGCACTGGCAGGCTAAGCTCCTACAATGAGCAGTTCTTC

clone_size: -
j_call: TRBJ2-1
v_call: TRBV28
d_call: TRBD2
cdr3_aa: CASSLVPLAGGPYNEQFF
cdr3_nt: TGTGCCAGCAGTTTGGTCCCGCTAGCGGGAGGACCCTACAATGAGCAGTTCTTC

clone_size: -
j_call: TRBJ1-4
v_call: TRBV19
d_call: -
cdr3_aa: CASSIMLQEGGKLFF
cdr3_nt: TGTGCCAGTAGTATAATGCTCCAAGAGGGTGGAAAACTGTTTTTT

clone_size: -
j_call: TRBJ1-2
v_call: TRBV28
d_call: -
cdr3_aa: CASSVNRESGGYTF
cdr3_nt: TGTGCCAGCAGTGTCAACAGGGAAAGTGGTGGCTACACCTTC

clone_size: -
j_call: TRBJ1-1
v_call: TRBV19
d_call: TRBD1
cdr3_aa: CASSILGQGAEAFF
cdr3_nt: TGTGCCAGTAGTATCCTGGGACAGGGAGCTGAAGCTTTCTTT

clone_size: -
j_call: TRBJ1-3
v_call: TRBV29-1
d_call: -
cdr3_aa: CSVLVGNTIYF
cdr3_nt: TGCAGCGTCCTCGTGGGAAACACCATATATTTT

clone_size: -
j_call: TRBJ1-3
v_call: TRBV6-4
d_call: -
cdr3_aa: CASSDSDRSTSGNTIYF
cdr3_nt: TGTGCCAGCAGTGACTCGGACAGATCGACCTCTGGAAACACCATATATTTT

clone_size: -
j_call: TRBJ2-7
v_call: TRBV2
d_call: TRBD1
cdr3_aa: CASSDWGTGGHEQYF
cdr3_nt: TGTGCCAGCAGTGATTGGGGGACAGGGGGCCACGAGCAGTACTTC

clone_size: few
j_call: TRBJ1-3
v_call: TRBV6-2/TRBV6-3
d_call: -
cdr3_aa: CASSYQRTGPGNTIYF
cdr3_nt: TGTGCCAGCAGTTACCAGCGGACCGGCCCTGGAAACACCATATATTTT

clone_size: -
j_call: TRBJ2-5
v_call: TRBV6-2/TRBV6-3
d_call: TRBD1
cdr3_aa: CASSYSSRTGVQETQYF
cdr3_nt: TGTGCCAGCAGTTACTCCTCAAGGACAGGCGTACAAGAGACCCAGTACTTC

clone_size: -
j_call: TRBJ1-1
v_call: TRBV30
d_call: -
cdr3_aa: CAWTHQRTLNTEAFF
cdr3_nt: TGTGCCTGGACCCATCAAAGGACATTGAACACTGAAGCTTTCTTT